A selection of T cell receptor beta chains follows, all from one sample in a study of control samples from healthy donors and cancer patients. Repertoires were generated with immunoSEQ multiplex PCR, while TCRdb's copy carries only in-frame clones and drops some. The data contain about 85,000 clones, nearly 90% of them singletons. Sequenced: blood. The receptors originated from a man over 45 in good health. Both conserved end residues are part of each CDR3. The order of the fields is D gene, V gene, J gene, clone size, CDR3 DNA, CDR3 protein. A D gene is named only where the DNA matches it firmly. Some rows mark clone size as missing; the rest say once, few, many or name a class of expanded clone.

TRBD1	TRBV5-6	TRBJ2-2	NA	TGTGCCAGCAGCTCCCCGGGACAGGGGAAAACCGGGGAGCTGTTTTTT	CASSSPGQGKTGELFF
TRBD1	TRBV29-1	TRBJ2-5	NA	TGCAGCGTCACGGACAGGGGGCGGGAGACCCAGTACTTC	CSVTDRGRETQYF
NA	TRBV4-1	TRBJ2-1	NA	TGCGCCAGCAGCTCCGGCGATGAGCAGTTCTTC	CASSSGDEQFF
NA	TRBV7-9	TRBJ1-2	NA	TGTGCCAGCAGCTCACCCGCTAACTATGGCTACACCTTC	CASSSPANYGYTF
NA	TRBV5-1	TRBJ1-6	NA	TGCGCCAGCAGCTTGGAAGGTAGGGGAGTTAGCTCCTATAATTCACCCCTCCACTTT	CASSLEGRGVSSYNSPLHF
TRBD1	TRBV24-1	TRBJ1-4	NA	TGTGCCACCGCAGCGGGGACAGGGGTAAATGAAAAACTGTTTTTT	CATAAGTGVNEKLFF
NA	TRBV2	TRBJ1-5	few	TGTGCCAGCAGTGACAGGCGGGCCCAAGATCAGCCCCAGCATTTT	CASSDRRAQDQPQHF
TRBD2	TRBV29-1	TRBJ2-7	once	TGCAGCGCGGGGGGTGGTGGGTCCTACGAGCAGTACTTC	CSAGGGGSYEQYF
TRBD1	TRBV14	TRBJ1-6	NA	TGTGCCAGCAGCCTCAACAGGGGGACACCCCTCCACTTT	CASSLNRGTPLHF
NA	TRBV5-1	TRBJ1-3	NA	TGCGCCAGCAGCTTGGAGGTGCCCTCTGGAAACACCATATATTTT	CASSLEVPSGNTIYF
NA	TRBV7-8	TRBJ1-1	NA	TGTGCCAGCAGCCCCCGACTTCGGTTTAGGGTCGGCGGCACTGAAGCTTTCTTT	CASSPRLRFRVGGTEAFF
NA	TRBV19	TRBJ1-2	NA	TGTGCCAGTAGTGGCCTCGACAGAGTCAACACCTTC	CASSGLDRVNTF
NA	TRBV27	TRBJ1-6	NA	TGTGCCAGCAGTTATCGCTTGACCTCCTATAATTCACCCCTCCACTTT	CASSYRLTSYNSPLHF
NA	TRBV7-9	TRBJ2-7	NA	TGTGCCAGCAGCTTACCCCCGTCCTACGAGCAGTACTTC	CASSLPPSYEQYF
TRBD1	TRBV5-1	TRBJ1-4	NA	TGCGCCAGCAGCCGACAGGGGGAAAATGAAAAACTGTTTTTT	CASSRQGENEKLFF
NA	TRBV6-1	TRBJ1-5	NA	TGTGCCAGCAGTGAAATAATGGGGTCGTATAGCAATCAGCCCCAGCATTTT	CASSEIMGSYSNQPQHF
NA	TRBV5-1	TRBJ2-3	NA	TGCGCCAGCAGCGAGGGACCGAACTTGGATACGCAGTATTTT	CASSEGPNLDTQYF
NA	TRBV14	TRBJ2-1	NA	TGTGCCAGCAGCCAAGAGGGAAGGACAGCTCTTAGCTCCTACAATGAGCAGTTCTTC	CASSQEGRTALSSYNEQFF
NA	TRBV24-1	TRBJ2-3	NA	TGTGCCACCTCGGGGGGCGCATGGACAGATACGCAGTATTTT	CATSGGAWTDTQYF
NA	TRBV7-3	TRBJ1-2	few	TGTGCCAGCAGCTTAACGCCGACGTCCGGAGGCTACACCTTC	CASSLTPTSGGYTF
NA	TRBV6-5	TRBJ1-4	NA	TGTGCCAGCAGCACGGGACCCAATAATGAAAAACTGTTTTTT	CASSTGPNNEKLFF
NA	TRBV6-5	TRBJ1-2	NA	TGTGCCAGCAGCCCACTAAAAGGGCCTAACTATGGCTACACCTTC	CASSPLKGPNYGYTF
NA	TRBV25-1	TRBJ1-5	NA	TGTGCCAGCAGTGCAGGACAGTATAGCAATCAGCCCCAGCATTTT	CASSAGQYSNQPQHF
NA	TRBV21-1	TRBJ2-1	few	TGTGCCAGCAGCAATTTCCCTCCGGGACTAGCGGGGGGCAATGAGCAGTTCTTC	CASSNFPPGLAGGNEQFF
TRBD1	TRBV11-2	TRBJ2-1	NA	TGTGCCAGCAGCTTAGCAGGGACAGGGTTAAATGAGCAGTTCTTC	CASSLAGTGLNEQFF
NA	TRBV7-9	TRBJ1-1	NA	TGTGCCAGCAGCTTAGCACTGGGGAACACTGAAGCTTTCTTT	CASSLALGNTEAFF
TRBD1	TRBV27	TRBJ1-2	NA	TGTGCCAGCAGTTCCCACAGGGGCCGCGCCTATGGCTACACCTTC	CASSSHRGRAYGYTF
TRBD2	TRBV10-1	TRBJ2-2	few	TGCGCCAGCAGTGTTGCTAGCGGGGGGGCGTCTGGGGAGCTGTTTTTT	CASSVASGGASGELFF
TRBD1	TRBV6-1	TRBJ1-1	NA	TGTGCCAGCAGTGCCGGACAGGGGGCGCGTCAGACTGAAGCTTTCTTT	CASSAGQGARQTEAFF
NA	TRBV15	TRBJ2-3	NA	TGTGCCACCACGAAGGAGGCTTCGAGCACAGATACGCAGTATTTT	CATTKEASSTDTQYF
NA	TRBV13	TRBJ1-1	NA	TGTGCCAGCAGCCCCGGGGGGAACACTGAAGCTTTCTTT	CASSPGGNTEAFF
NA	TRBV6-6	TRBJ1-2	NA	TGTGCCAGCAGTAACCCGACAGATGGCTACACCTTC	CASSNPTDGYTF
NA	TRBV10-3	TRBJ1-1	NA	TGTGCCATCACTATGACAGCGAACACTGAAGCTTTCTTT	CAITMTANTEAFF
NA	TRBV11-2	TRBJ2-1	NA	TGTGCCAGCAGCTTAGCGCCATTTACAGGGATTGAGTACAATGAGCAGTTCTTC	CASSLAPFTGIEYNEQFF
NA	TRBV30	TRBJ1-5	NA	TGTGCCTGGAGTCCCGGGGGCAATCAGCCCCAGCATTTT	CAWSPGGNQPQHF
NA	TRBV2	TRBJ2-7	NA	TGTGCCAGCAGTAATAGACAGATCTCCTACGAGCAGTACTTC	CASSNRQISYEQYF
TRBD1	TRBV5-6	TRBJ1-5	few	TGTGCCAGCAGCTTCGGGCAGGGGGATCAGCCCCAGCATTTT	CASSFGQGDQPQHF
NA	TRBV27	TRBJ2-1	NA	TGTGCCAGCACCAGGACCGGGGGGCCCTACAATGAGCAGTTCTTC	CASTRTGGPYNEQFF
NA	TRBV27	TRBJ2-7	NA	TGTGCCAGCAGTCGCAGGGTGGGGACTTCCTACGAGCAGTACTTC	CASSRRVGTSYEQYF
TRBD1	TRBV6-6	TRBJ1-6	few	TGTGCCAGCAGTCAGACAGGGGATAATTCACCCCTCCACTTT	CASSQTGDNSPLHF
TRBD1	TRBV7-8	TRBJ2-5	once	TGTGCCAGCAACGAGAACAGGGGTAACCAAGAGACCCAGTACTTC	CASNENRGNQETQYF
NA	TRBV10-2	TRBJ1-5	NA	TGCGCCAGCAGTGATTGGGCCGGCAATCAGCCCCAGCATTTT	CASSDWAGNQPQHF
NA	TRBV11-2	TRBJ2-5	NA	TGTGCCAGCAGCTTAGCAGGGGAGAGGCAAGAGACCCAGTACTTC	CASSLAGERQETQYF
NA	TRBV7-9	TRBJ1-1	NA	TGTGCCAGCAGCTTAAGGGGCGGGGGTTCGAACACTGAAGCTTTCTTT	CASSLRGGGSNTEAFF
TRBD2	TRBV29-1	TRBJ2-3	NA	TGCAGCGTTGGGGATGCGGGGGGGCCCTGGGATACGCAGTATTTT	CSVGDAGGPWDTQYF
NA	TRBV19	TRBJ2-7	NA	TGTGCCAGTAGTACCTTCGGGACAACCGACTACGAGCAGTACTTC	CASSTFGTTDYEQYF
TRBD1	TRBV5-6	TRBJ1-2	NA	TGTGCCAGCAGTTACAGGGGCCTGCCCTATGGCTACACCTTC	CASSYRGLPYGYTF
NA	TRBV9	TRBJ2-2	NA	TGTGCCAGCAATAGATACAGGGACGGGGAGCTGTTTTTT	CASNRYRDGELFF
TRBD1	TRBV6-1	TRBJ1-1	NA	TGTGCCAGCAGTGAAGAGGGACAGGGTAGCACTGAAGCTTTCTTT	CASSEEGQGSTEAFF
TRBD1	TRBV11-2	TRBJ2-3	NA	TGTGCCAGCAGCTACCGGGACAGGGGAATAGATACGCAGTATTTT	CASSYRDRGIDTQYF
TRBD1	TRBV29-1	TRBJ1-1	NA	TGCAGCGTAAAACAGGGGTCTGAAGCTTTCTTT	CSVKQGSEAFF
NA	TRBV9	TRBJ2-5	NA	TGTGCCAGCAGCGTAGAGCGAGGCGAGACCCAGTACTTC	CASSVERGETQYF
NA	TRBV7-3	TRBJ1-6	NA	TGTGCCAGCAGCCTCATTGGGGGCCCTAATTCACCCCTCCACTTT	CASSLIGGPNSPLHF
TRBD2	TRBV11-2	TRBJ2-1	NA	TGTGCCAGCAGCAAACCCGGACTAGCGGGGGGTTACAATGAGCAGTTCTTC	CASSKPGLAGGYNEQFF
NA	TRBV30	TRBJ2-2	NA	TGTGCCTGGAGTGTTGGGTGGGGAGGGGGCACCGGGGAGCTGTTTTTT	CAWSVGWGGGTGELFF
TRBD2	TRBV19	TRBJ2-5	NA	TGTGCCAGTAGTCCTCAGCGGGGGGGCCGGGAGACCCAGTACTTC	CASSPQRGGRETQYF
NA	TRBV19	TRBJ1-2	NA	TGTGCCAGTAGTATAGTGATGGGCGGGGGCTACACCTTC	CASSIVMGGGYTF
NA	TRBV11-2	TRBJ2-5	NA	TGTGCCAGCAGCTCCCTTAAGGAGACCCAGTACTTC	CASSSLKETQYF